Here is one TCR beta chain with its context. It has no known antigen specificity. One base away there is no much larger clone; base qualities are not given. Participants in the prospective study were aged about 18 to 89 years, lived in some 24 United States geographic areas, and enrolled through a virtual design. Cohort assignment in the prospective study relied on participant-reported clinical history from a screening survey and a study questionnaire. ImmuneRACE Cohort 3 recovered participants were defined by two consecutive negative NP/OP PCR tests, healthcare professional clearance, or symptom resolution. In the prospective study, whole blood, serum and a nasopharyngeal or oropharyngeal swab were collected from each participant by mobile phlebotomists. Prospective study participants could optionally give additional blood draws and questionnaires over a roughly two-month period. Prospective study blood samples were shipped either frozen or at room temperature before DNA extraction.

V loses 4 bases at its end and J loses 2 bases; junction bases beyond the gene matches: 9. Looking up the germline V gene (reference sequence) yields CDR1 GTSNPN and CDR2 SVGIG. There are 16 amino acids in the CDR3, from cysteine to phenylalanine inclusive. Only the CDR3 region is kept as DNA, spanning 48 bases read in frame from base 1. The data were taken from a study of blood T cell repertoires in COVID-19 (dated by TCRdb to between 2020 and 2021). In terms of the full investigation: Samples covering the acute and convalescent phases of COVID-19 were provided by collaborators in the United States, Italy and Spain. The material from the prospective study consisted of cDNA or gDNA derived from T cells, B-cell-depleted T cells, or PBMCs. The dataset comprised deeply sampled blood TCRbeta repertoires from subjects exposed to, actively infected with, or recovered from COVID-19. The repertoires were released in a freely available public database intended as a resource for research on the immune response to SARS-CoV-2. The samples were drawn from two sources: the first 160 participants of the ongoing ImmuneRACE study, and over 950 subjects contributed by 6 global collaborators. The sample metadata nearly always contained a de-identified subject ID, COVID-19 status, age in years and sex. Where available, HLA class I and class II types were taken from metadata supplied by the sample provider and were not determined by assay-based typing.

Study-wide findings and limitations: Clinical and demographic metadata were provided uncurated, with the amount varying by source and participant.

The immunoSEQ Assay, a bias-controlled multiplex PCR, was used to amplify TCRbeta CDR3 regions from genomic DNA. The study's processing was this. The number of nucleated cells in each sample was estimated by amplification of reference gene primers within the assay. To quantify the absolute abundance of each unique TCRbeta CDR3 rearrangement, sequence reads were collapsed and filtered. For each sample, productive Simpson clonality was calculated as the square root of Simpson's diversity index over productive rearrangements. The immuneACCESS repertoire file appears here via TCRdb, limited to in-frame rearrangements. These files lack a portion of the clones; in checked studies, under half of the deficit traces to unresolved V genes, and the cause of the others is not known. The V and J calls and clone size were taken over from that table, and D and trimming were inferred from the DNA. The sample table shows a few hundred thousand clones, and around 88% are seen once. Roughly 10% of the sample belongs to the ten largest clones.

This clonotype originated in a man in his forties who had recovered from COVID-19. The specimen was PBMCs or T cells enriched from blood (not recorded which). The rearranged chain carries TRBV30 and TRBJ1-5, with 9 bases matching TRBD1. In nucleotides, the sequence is TGTGCCTGGAACCCTGCAAGGACAGGGGGCAATCAGCCCCAGCATTTT. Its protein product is CAWNPARTGGNQPQHF.